One and the same sample provided the 15 T cell receptor beta chains below, sequenced in a study of blood T cell repertoires in COVID-19. Method: immunoSEQ multiplex PCR; TCRdb's copy keeps in-frame clones and lacks some. The sample gives 110,000 or so clones, 85% of which show up once; about 12% is in the top ten. The sample comprised peripheral blood. The source is a human donor in a cohort sampled during active COVID-19.

The chain has TRBV7-2 and TRBJ2-7; TRBD1 aligns across 9 bases. The CDR3 runs 14 residues. The J segment lost 7 bases and the V segment lost 5 bases, leaving 9 bases of the junction unmatched. Germline V gives CDR1 SGHTA, CDR2 FQGNSA. The CDR3 DNA follows: TGTGCCAGCAGCGCGGACAGGGGAGGGTGGGAGCAGTACTTC. Its translation is CASSADRGGWEQYF.

The chain employs TRBV7-3 and TRBJ2-2; 11 nucleotides line up with TRBD2. Trimming took 5 bases from V and 6 from J; bases not matched to a gene: 5. The germline CDR1 and CDR2 sequences are SGHTA and FQGTGA. This CDR3 has 15 residues. CDR3 DNA sequence: TGTGCCAGCAGCGTTACTAGCGGGGGTCCCGGGGAGCTGTTTTTT. Translated: CASSVTSGGPGELFF.

The chain links TRBV28 to TRBJ2-2; 8 bases agree with TRBD2. The ends lost 5 bases at V and 1 base at J; junction bases unmatched: 3. Germline V gene data show CDR1 as MDHEN and CDR2 as SYDVKM. This CDR3 has 15 amino acids. DNA for the CDR3: TGTGCCAGCAGTGTTCTAGCGGGGAACACCGGGGAGCTGTTTTTT. Its translation: CASSVLAGNTGELFF.

This clone was recorded only once. J is TRBJ2-1 and V is TRBV5-1; D might be TRBD1 (6 bases). V lost 0 bases and J lost 6, with 7 bases in between. The germline V gene encodes CDR1 SGHRS and CDR2 YFSETQ. The CDR3 consists of 13 residues. CDR3 coding DNA: TGCGCCAGCAGCTTGGTGGGGGCCAATGAGCAGTTCTTC. Residues: CASSLVGANEQFF.

The chain uses TRBV29-1 and TRBJ2-5; 7 nucleotides agree with TRBD1. CDR3 length: 12 amino acids. V lost 7 bases, J lost 4 bases, and 6 bases stayed unmatched. CDR1 and CDR2 (germline): SQVTM, ANQGSEA. CDR3 bases: TGCAGCGACAGACAGGGTCCAGAGACCCAGTACTTC. Amino acid sequence: CSDRQGPETQYF.

This chain joins TRBV5-4 and TRBJ2-3; D possibly corresponds to TRBD2 (6 bases). The V and J ends lost 4 bases and 4 bases respectively, with 10 bases between them. The CDR3 sequence is 13 residues long. Germline V gives CDR1 SGHNT, CDR2 YYREEE (reference sequence). The CDR3 loop reads CASSRRGSDTQYF. The CDR3 DNA reads TGTGCCAGCAGCCGTCGGGGGTCAGATACGCAGTATTTT.

The chain couples TRBV2 to TRBJ2-2, with TRBD2 as a possible D gene (6 bases). There are 14 residues in the CDR3. Germline lookup yields CDR1 SNHLY and CDR2 FYNNEI. Trimming removed 4 bases from V and 6 bases from J, with 12 bases in between. CDR3 residues: CASSGRREAGELFF. DNA for the CDR3: TGTGCCAGCAGTGGTAGGAGGGAGGCCGGGGAGCTGTTTTTT.

V is TRBV6-2 or TRBV6-3 and J is TRBJ2-3; 8 nucleotides match TRBD2. V shed 5 bases, J shed 0 bases, and the junction held 13 bases outside the gene matches. The CDR3 spans 18 residues. Germline V lookup: CDR1 MNHEY, CDR2 SVGEGT. Written as DNA, the CDR3 is TGTGCCAGCAGTCGGGGGGGCATGGCGGGGAGAAGCACAGATACGCAGTATTTT. Translating it yields CASSRGGMAGRSTDTQYF.

This chain connects TRBV3-1 (or the pseudogene TRBV3-2) to TRBJ2-7; D gene uncertain. Germline V gene data show CDR1 as LGHDT and CDR2 as YNNKEL (reference sequence). This CDR3 has 15 residues. The V end was cut by 0 bases, the J end by 4 bases, with 13 bases between. This CDR3 is CASSQEWPVPYEQYF. CDR3 DNA: TGTGCCAGCAGCCAAGAATGGCCAGTACCTTACGAGCAGTACTTC.

This chain links TRBV14 with TRBJ2-7; D might be TRBD1 (6 bases). The germline gives CDR1 SGHDN, CDR2 FVKESK. V was clipped by 4 bases and J by 4 bases, with 8 bases between them. The CDR3 is made up of 12 amino acids. As DNA, the CDR3 is TGTGCCAGCAGCCTACAGGGTTACGAGCAGTACTTC. Translating it yields CASSLQGYEQYF.

The chain joins TRBV6-6 to TRBJ1-3; D gene unclear. Trimming removed 2 bases from V and 0 bases from J, with 8 bases in between. CDR1 is MNHNY, CDR2 SVGAGI, per germline (reference sequence). This CDR3 comprises 15 residues. The CDR3 spells CASSYEGPSGNTIYF. The CDR3, as DNA: TGTGCCAGCAGTTACGAGGGCCCCTCTGGAAACACCATATATTTT.

The rearrangement uses TRBV10-3 and TRBJ1-5; no firm D call. Between the trimmed V and J ends, which lost 2 bases and 4 bases, there was a span of 3 bases. Germline CDR1 reads ENHRY; CDR2 reads SYGVKD. The CDR3 contains 12 residues. CDR3: CAISEPNQPQHF. CDR3 nucleotide sequence: TGTGCCATCAGTGAGCCTAATCAGCCCCAGCATTTT.

This chain connects TRBV7-3 to TRBJ2-3; 8 bases align to TRBD2. Trimming cost V 5 bases and J 4 bases; bases outside gene matches: 5. Germline CDR1 SGHTA, CDR2 FQGTGA. The CDR3 has 14 amino acids. CDR3 region: CASSPPGGADTQYF. In DNA, the CDR3 is TGTGCCAGCAGCCCCCCGGGGGGGGCAGATACGCAGTATTTT.

The chain has TRBV4-1 and TRBJ1-1, with D perhaps matching TRBD1 (5 bases). From germline, CDR1 is MGHRA and CDR2 YSYEKL. The V gene lost 1 base and the J gene lost 3 bases, with 9 bases spanning the gap. The CDR3 is 14 amino acids. CDR3 DNA sequence: TGCGCCAGCAGCCAAGTATCCAGGGACACTGAAGCTTTCTTT. It codes for CASSQVSRDTEAFF.

This clone was found once. This chain joins TRBV9 and TRBJ2-1; TRBD2 agrees at 11 bases. V gave up 4 bases and J gave up 4 bases; unmatched junction bases: 4. This CDR3 is 15 amino acids long. Germline CDR1 and CDR2: SGDLS and YYNGEE. The CDR3 sequence: CASSLGLAGYNEQFF. In DNA form, the CDR3 reads TGTGCCAGCAGCCTAGGACTAGCGGGTTACAATGAGCAGTTCTTC.